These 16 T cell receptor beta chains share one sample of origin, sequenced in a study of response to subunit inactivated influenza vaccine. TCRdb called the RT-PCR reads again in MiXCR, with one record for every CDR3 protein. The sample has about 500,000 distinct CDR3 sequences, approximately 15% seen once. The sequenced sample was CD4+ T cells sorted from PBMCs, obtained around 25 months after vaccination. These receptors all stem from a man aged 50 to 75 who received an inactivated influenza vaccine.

CDR3 coding DNA: TGTGCCAGCAGCCAAACCACCGCAGATACGCAGTATTTT. The encoded protein is CASSQTTADTQYF. This rearrangement joins TRBV12-3 or TRBV12-4 to TRBJ2-3; D ambiguous. V shed 6 bases and J shed 4 bases, with 11 bases lying between them. The CDR3 is 13 amino acids.

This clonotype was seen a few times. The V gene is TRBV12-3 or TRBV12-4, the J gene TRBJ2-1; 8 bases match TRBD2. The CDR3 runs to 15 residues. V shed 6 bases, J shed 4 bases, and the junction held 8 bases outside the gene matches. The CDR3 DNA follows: TGTGCCAGCAGAACCGGGACTAGGTGGTACAATGAGCAGTTCTTC. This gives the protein CASRTGTRWYNEQFF.

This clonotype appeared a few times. CDR3 amino acids: CASSPHSNEKLFF. CDR3 bases: TGCGCCAGCAGCCCCCACTCTAATGAAAAACTGTTTTTT. The chain links TRBV4-3 to TRBJ1-4; D not resolved. The CDR3 loop spans 13 amino acids. V was clipped by 4 bases and J by 3 bases, with 6 bases between them. Germline lookup yields CDR1 LGHNA and CDR2 YSLEER.

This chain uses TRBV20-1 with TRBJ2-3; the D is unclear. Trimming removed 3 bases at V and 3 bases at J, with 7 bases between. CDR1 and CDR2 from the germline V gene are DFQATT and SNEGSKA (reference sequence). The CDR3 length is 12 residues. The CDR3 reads CSASVLTDTQYF. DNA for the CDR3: TGCAGTGCTAGTGTCTTGACAGATACGCAGTATTTT.

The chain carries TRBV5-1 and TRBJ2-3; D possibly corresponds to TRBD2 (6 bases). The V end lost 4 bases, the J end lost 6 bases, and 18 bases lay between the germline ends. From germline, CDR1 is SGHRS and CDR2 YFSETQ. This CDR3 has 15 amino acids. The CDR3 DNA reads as TGCGCCAGCAGCCCCTGGGGGGACTTGTCGGATACGCAGTATTTT. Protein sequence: CASSPWGDLSDTQYF.

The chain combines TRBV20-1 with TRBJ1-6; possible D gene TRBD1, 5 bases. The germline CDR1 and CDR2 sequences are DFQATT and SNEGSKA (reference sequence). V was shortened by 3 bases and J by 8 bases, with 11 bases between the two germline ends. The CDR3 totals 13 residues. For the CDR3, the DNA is TGCAGTGCTAGCCGACAGAACGATTCACCCCTCCACTTT. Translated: CSASRQNDSPLHF.

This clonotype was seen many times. The CDR3 reads CASSQRTGLAYEQYF. CDR3 bases: TGCGCCAGCAGCCAAAGGACAGGGTTGGCCTACGAGCAGTACTTC. This chain connects TRBV4-3 to TRBJ2-7; TRBD1 matches at 8 bases. Losses at the gene ends were 2 bases for V and 2 bases for J; bases not matched to a gene: 5. Germline CDR1 and CDR2: LGHNA and YSLEER. There are 15 residues in the CDR3.

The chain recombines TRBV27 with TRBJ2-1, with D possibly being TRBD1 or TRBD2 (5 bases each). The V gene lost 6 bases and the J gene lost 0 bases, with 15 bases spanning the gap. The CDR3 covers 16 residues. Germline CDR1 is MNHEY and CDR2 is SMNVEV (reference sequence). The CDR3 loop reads CASSPEGLLSYNEQFF. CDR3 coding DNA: TGTGCCAGCAGCCCTGAGGGGCTCCTCTCCTACAATGAGCAGTTCTTC.

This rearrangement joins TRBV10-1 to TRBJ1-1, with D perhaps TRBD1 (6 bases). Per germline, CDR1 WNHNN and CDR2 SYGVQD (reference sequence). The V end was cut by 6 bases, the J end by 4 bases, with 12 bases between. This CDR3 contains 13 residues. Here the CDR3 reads CASSPMGATEAFF. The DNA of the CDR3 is TGCGCCAGCAGCCCGATGGGGGCCACTGAAGCTTTCTTT.

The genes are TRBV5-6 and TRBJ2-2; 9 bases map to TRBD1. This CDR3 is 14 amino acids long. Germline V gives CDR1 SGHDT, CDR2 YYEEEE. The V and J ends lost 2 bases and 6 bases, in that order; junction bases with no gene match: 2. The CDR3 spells CASSFYRGPGELFF. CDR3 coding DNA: TGTGCCAGCAGCTTCTACAGGGGGCCCGGGGAGCTGTTTTTT.

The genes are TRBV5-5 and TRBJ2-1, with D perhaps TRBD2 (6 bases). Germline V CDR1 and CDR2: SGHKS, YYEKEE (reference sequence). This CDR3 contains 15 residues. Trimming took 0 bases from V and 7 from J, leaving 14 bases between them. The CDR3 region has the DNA TGTGCCAGCAGCTTGGACCCACCGGGGGATAATGAGCAGTTCTTC. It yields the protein CASSLDPPGDNEQFF.

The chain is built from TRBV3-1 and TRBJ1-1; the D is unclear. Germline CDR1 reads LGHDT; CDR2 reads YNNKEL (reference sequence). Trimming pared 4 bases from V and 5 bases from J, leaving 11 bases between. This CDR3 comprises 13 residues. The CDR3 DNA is TGTGCCAGCAGCCCAAACCCGCCTACTGAAGCTTTCTTT. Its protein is CASSPNPPTEAFF. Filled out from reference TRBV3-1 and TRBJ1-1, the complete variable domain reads DTAVSQTPKYLVTQMGNDKSIKCEQNLGHDTMYWYKQDSKKFLKIMFSYNNKELIINETVPNRFSPKSPDKAHLNLHINSLELGDSAVYFCASSPNPPTEAFFGQGTRLTVV.

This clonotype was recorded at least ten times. The CDR3 DNA reads TGTGCCAGCAGTCCCGGACAACGTTGGGATACGCAGTATTTT. Translated: CASSPGQRWDTQYF. V gene TRBV7-2 combines with J gene TRBJ2-3; the D gene is possibly TRBD1 (5 bases). Per germline, CDR1 SGHTA and CDR2 FQGNSA. V lost 6 bases to trimming and J lost 6 bases, with 16 bases between them. The CDR3 is 14 amino acids.

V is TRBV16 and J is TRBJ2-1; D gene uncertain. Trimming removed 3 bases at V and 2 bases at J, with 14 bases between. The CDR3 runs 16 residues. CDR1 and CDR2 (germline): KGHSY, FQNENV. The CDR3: CASSQKTTVTYNEQFF. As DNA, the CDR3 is TGTGCCAGCAGCCAGAAAACGACTGTTACCTACAATGAGCAGTTCTTC.

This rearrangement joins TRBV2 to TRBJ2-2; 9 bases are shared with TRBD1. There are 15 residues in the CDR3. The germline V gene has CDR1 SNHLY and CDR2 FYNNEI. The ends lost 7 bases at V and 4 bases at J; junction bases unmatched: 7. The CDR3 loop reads CASNRDRVITGELFF. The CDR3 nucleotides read TGTGCCAGCAACCGGGACAGGGTAATCACCGGGGAGCTGTTTTTT.

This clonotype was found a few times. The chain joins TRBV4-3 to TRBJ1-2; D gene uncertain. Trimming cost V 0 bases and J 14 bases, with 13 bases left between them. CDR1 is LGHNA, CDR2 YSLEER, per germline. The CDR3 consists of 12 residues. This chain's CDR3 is CASSQDQSRLTF. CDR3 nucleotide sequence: TGCGCCAGCAGCCAAGATCAGTCGAGGTTGACCTTC.